These 28 T cell receptor beta chains share one sample of origin, sequenced in a study of cytomegalovirus exposure and HLA in healthy donors. In the PCR, 60 Vbeta and 13 Jbeta primers were used. Data came from immunoSEQ multiplex PCR; TCRdb stores just in-frame clones and leaves some out. The sample records around 130,000 clones, over 75% being singletons. Sequenced material: PBMCs. All receptors derive from a female donor in good health and CMV-seronegative.

This clone was picked up one time. The rearrangement joins TRBV15 to TRBJ1-1, with a possible D match to TRBD1 (5 bases). In germline, CDR1 is LNHNV, CDR2 YYDKDF (reference sequence). The CDR3 loop spans 14 amino acids. V was pared by 0 bases and J by 4 bases, with 9 bases between. The CDR3 bases are TGTGCCACCAGCAGAGACAGGGTATCCACTGAAGCTTTCTTT. Its protein product is CATSRDRVSTEAFF. The full variable domain, its missing parts supplied by reference TRBV15 and TRBJ1-1, is DAMVIQNPRYQVTQFGKPVTLSCSQTLNHNVMYWYQQKSSQAPKLLFHYYDKDFNNEADTPDNFQSRRPNTSFCFLDIRSPGLGDTAMYLCATSRDRVSTEAFFGQGTRLTVV.

This chain links TRBV5-6 with TRBJ2-7; perhaps TRBD1 as D (6 bases). The CDR3 has 17 residues. Germline V lookup: CDR1 SGHDT, CDR2 YYEEEE. The ends were cut back, 4 bases at V and 3 bases at J, with 23 bases in the middle. CDR3 protein: CASSIPPNPDRHYEQYF. The CDR3, as DNA: TGTGCCAGCAGCATCCCCCCTAACCCGGACAGACACTACGAGCAGTACTTC.

The rearrangement joins TRBV19 to TRBJ1-3; possible D gene TRBD1, 6 bases. The CDR3 runs 16 residues. V lost 0 bases, J lost 0 bases, and 9 bases lay in between. Germline CDR1 reads LNHDA; CDR2 reads SQIVND (reference sequence). The CDR3 is CASSIEQGHSGNTIYF. The CDR3 bases are TGTGCCAGTAGTATAGAACAGGGCCACTCTGGAAACACCATATATTTT.

The chain carries TRBV29-1 and TRBJ2-2; D not certain. The CDR3 is 13 amino acids. Deletions cut 7 bases from V and 1 base from J, with 10 bases between. Germline V gene data show CDR1 as SQVTM and CDR2 as ANQGSEA. The CDR3 region is CSGLYRNTGELFF. CDR3 DNA sequence: TGCAGCGGCCTCTACAGGAACACCGGGGAGCTGTTTTTT.

This clone showed up just a few times. The V call is TRBV2, the J call TRBJ1-4; D gene unclear. The CDR3 totals 16 residues. Trimming stripped 0 bases from V and 8 bases from J, with 16 bases between. Germline CDR1 reads SNHLY; CDR2 reads FYNNEI. CDR3 DNA: TGTGCCAGCAGTGAAGCCCTCCTGAGGTCTCGAGAAAAACTGTTTTTT. It yields the protein CASSEALLRSREKLFF.

V usage is TRBV27 and J usage is TRBJ2-7; perhaps TRBD1 as D (6 bases). Germline V CDR1 and CDR2: MNHEY, SMNVEV (reference sequence). The CDR3 runs 15 residues. Deletions cut 5 bases from V and 2 bases from J, with 16 bases between. The DNA for the CDR3 is TGTGCCAGCAGTCCTTGGCAGGGGCTGACCTACGAGCAGTACTTC. It translates to CASSPWQGLTYEQYF.

Worth noting for this clone: Other DNA sequences in this specimen translate into the identical CDR3. The V and J genes are TRBV7-9 and TRBJ2-7; 7 bases fit TRBD1. The V gene's germline CDR1 is SEHNR and CDR2 FQNEAQ (reference sequence). The CDR3 covers 14 residues. With V trimmed by 2 bases and J by 0 bases, 1 base remained unmatched. In nucleotides, the CDR3 is TGTGCCAGCAGCTTACGGGACAGCTCCTACGAGCAGTACTTC. Protein sequence: CASSLRDSSYEQYF.

The chain carries TRBV19 and TRBJ1-1; 7 bases align to TRBD1. Looked up from germline, CDR1 is LNHDA and CDR2 is SQIVND (reference sequence). J lost 2 bases, V lost 8 bases, and 5 bases had no gene match. CDR3 length: 13 residues. The CDR3 coding sequence is TGTGCCAGTCGGACAGGACCAAACACTGAAGCTTTCTTT. It codes for CASRTGPNTEAFF.

This clone showed up just a few times. The chain links TRBV19 to TRBJ1-5; D is unclear. The germline V and J ends were trimmed by 7 bases and 0 bases, with 10 bases remaining between them. CDR3 length equals 14 residues. CDR1 and CDR2 (germline): LNHDA, SQIVND (reference sequence). CDR3 sequence (DNA): TGTGCCAGTATGCACCCCTATAGCAATCAGCCCCAGCATTTT. Translation: CASMHPYSNQPQHF.

The table lists this clone with a few counts. The CDR3 sequence: CAWAGLGTKNIQYF. DNA of the CDR3: TGTGCCTGGGCGGGGTTAGGTACCAAAAACATTCAGTACTTC. The V call is TRBV30, the J call TRBJ2-4; D is possibly TRBD2 (6 bases). The germline V and J ends were trimmed by 5 bases and 2 bases, with 13 bases remaining between them. In germline, CDR1 is GTSNPN, CDR2 SVGIG (reference sequence). This CDR3 is 14 amino acids long.

The chain carries TRBV5-4 and TRBJ2-5; TRBD2 aligns across 13 bases. Trimming at V came to 2 bases and at J to 4 bases, leaving 2 bases not matched to a gene. In germline, CDR1 is SGHNT, CDR2 YYREEE (reference sequence). The length of the CDR3 is 15 residues. CDR3 loop: CASSFGTSGTETQYF. CDR3 coding DNA: TGTGCCAGCAGCTTCGGGACTAGCGGGACAGAGACCCAGTACTTC. Complete variable domain (other parts from reference TRBV5-4 and TRBJ2-5): ETGVTQSPTHLIKTRGQQVTLRCSSQSGHNTVSWYQQALGQGPQFIFQYYREEENGRGNFPPRFSGLQFPNYSSELNVNALELDDSALYLCASSFGTSGTETQYFGPGTRLLVL.

For this clone: One junction end disagrees with the germline gene, perhaps due to a read error. This chain uses TRBV5-6 with TRBJ2-7; no clear D. Germline CDR1 is SGHDT and CDR2 is YYEEEE. This CDR3 is built from 13 residues. As DNA, the CDR3 is TGTGCCGGCAGCTTGGGCGGAGCCTACGAGCAGTACTTC. It codes for CAGSLGGAYEQYF.

This clone occurred a few times. The chain has TRBV7-2 and TRBJ1-4, with D possibly matching TRBD1 (5 bases). This CDR3 comprises 15 residues. The germline V and J ends were trimmed by 6 bases and 0 bases, with 11 bases remaining between them. In germline, CDR1 is SGHTA, CDR2 FQGNSA. The CDR3 reads CASSWDFATNEKLFF. The CDR3 nucleotides read TGTGCCAGCAGTTGGGACTTTGCAACTAATGAAAAACTGTTTTTT. Supplemented by reference TRBV7-2 and TRBJ1-4, the full variable domain reads GAGVSQSPSNKVTEKGKDVELRCDPISGHTALYWYRQSLGQGLEFLIYFQGNSAPDKSGLPSDRFSAERTGGSVSTLTIQRTQQEDSAVYLCASSWDFATNEKLFFGSGTQLSVL.

The CDR3 DNA is TGCGCCAGCAGCTGGGGGACAAGTCAAGAGACCCAGTACTTC. Its protein is CASSWGTSQETQYF. The chain recombines TRBV5-1 with TRBJ2-5, with a weak D call TRBD1 (6 bases). Deletions cut 3 bases from V and 2 bases from J, with 11 bases between. This CDR3 comprises 14 residues. CDR1 is SGHRS and CDR2 is YFSETQ in the germline V gene.

The chain combines TRBV5-1 with TRBJ2-7, with 7 bases lining up with TRBD1. The CDR3 extends over 14 amino acids. Trimming at V came to 4 bases and at J to 0 bases, leaving 4 bases not matched to a gene. Germline values: CDR1 SGHRS, CDR2 YFSETQ. CDR3 residues: CASSPQGDSYEQYF. Written as DNA, the CDR3 is TGCGCCAGCAGCCCCCAGGGGGACTCCTACGAGCAGTACTTC.

This chain joins TRBV5-6 and TRBJ1-5; TRBD1 is a possible D gene (6 bases). V lost 4 bases to trimming and J lost 7 bases, with 21 bases between them. This CDR3 has 16 residues. The germline CDR1 and CDR2 sequences are SGHDT and YYEEEE. The CDR3 sequence: CASSASSETGLQPQHF. CDR3 sequence (DNA): TGTGCCAGCAGCGCCTCCTCCGAGACAGGCTTACAGCCCCAGCATTTT.

Only a few counts were recorded for this clone. V gene TRBV15 combines with J gene TRBJ2-7; maybe TRBD1 (6 bases). V was shortened by 4 bases and J by 3 bases, with 10 bases between the two germline ends. This CDR3 contains 13 residues. Germline loops: CDR1 LNHNV, CDR2 YYDKDF (reference sequence). The CDR3 sequence: CATSKRTDYEQYF. The CDR3 DNA follows: TGTGCCACCAGCAAGCGGACAGACTACGAGCAGTACTTC.

The sample holds one count of this clone. The rearrangement uses TRBV6-6 and TRBJ2-3, with D possibly matching TRBD1 (6 bases). Looked up from germline, CDR1 is MNHNY and CDR2 is SVGAGI (reference sequence). This CDR3 has 14 amino acids. The V gene lost 5 bases and the J gene lost 4 bases, with 13 bases spanning the gap. The CDR3 here is CASSTQGRSDTQYF. The CDR3 coding sequence is TGTGCCAGCAGTACACAGGGTAGGTCAGATACGCAGTATTTT.

This chain connects TRBV2 to TRBJ2-1; 11 nucleotides line up with TRBD1. Germline trimming cut 6 bases from V and 3 bases from J; bases unmatched to any gene: 4. The germline V gene has CDR1 SNHLY and CDR2 FYNNEI. The CDR3 covers 15 residues. The DNA of the CDR3 is TGTGCCAGCAGAACCGGGACAGGGGGCTACAATGAGCAGTTCTTC. Its protein product is CASRTGTGGYNEQFF.

The chain recombines TRBV29-1 with TRBJ1-1, with 7 bases that match TRBD1. The V segment lost 4 bases and the J segment 0 bases; nucleotides outside the gene matches: 2. The CDR3 is 13 amino acids. Germline CDR1 is SQVTM and CDR2 is ANQGSEA. The CDR3 DNA reads TGCAGCGTTGCGGGACAGATGAACACTGAAGCTTTCTTT. Amino acids: CSVAGQMNTEAFF.

The chain links TRBV5-1 to TRBJ2-1; TRBD1 agrees at 7 bases. Germline V lookup: CDR1 SGHRS, CDR2 YFSETQ. CDR3 length: 13 residues. V trimming: 0 bases; J trimming: 9 bases; junction bases outside the gene matches: 3. The CDR3 loop is CASSLAGGLEQFF. Here the CDR3 DNA reads TGCGCCAGCAGCTTGGCAGGGGGTCTTGAGCAGTTCTTC.

The chain is built from TRBV18 and TRBJ1-5, with 12 bases fitting TRBD1. Germline V gene sequence: CDR1 KGHSH, CDR2 LQKENI. The trim removed 5 bases at V and 6 bases at J, leaving 2 bases unmatched. The CDR3 contains 14 residues. The CDR3 reads CASSGTGGVQPQHF. The CDR3 coding sequence is TGTGCCAGCTCAGGGACAGGGGGCGTTCAGCCCCAGCATTTT. The entire variable domain, with the rest obtained from reference TRBV18 and TRBJ1-5, is as follows: NAGVMQNPRHLVRRRGQEARLRCSPMKGHSHVYWYRQLPEEGLKFMVYLQKENIIDESGMPKERFSAEFPKEGPSILRIQQVVRGDSAAYFCASSGTGGVQPQHFGDGTRLSIL.

V usage is TRBV19 and J usage is TRBJ1-2; 10 nucleotides match TRBD1. V was pared by 7 bases and J by 8 bases, with 13 bases of the junction left unmatched. Germline CDR1 LNHDA, CDR2 SQIVND (reference sequence). The CDR3 covers 15 residues. Here the CDR3 DNA reads TGTGCCAGTACCCGAAAAAGGACAGGGGGTGAGGGCTACACCTTC. This sequence encodes CASTRKRTGGEGYTF.

This chain links TRBV28 with TRBJ1-1; D uncertain. Trimming removed 6 bases at V and 11 bases at J, with 16 bases between. CDR1 is MDHEN and CDR2 is SYDVKM in the germline V gene. The CDR3 is 12 amino acids. The CDR3 sequence is CASSAMRVKAFF. CDR3 bases: TGTGCCAGCAGCGCTATGAGGGTGAAGGCTTTCTTT.

The chain combines TRBV30 with TRBJ2-7; 12 bases are a match to TRBD2. With 0 bases clipped from V and 1 base from J, the junction kept 13 bases outside the gene matches. The CDR3 spans 19 residues. Germline values: CDR1 GTSNPN, CDR2 SVGIG (reference sequence). The CDR3: CAWSVYGASGRAKSYEQYF. CDR3 DNA sequence: TGTGCCTGGAGTGTTTATGGGGCTAGCGGGAGGGCCAAGTCCTACGAGCAGTACTTC.

The chain couples TRBV28 to TRBJ1-5; 7 nucleotides align to TRBD1. The CDR3 runs to 15 residues. The V segment lost 5 bases and the J segment 5 bases; nucleotides outside the gene matches: 9. Germline assignment: CDR1 MDHEN and CDR2 SYDVKM. The CDR3 sequence is CASSLYRGSDQPQHF. The CDR3 nucleotides read TGTGCCAGCAGTCTCTACAGGGGCTCCGATCAGCCCCAGCATTTT.

This clone appeared once. V is TRBV20-1 and J is TRBJ2-7; TRBD2 might be the D (5 bases). The V gene lost 0 bases and the J gene lost 7 bases, with 7 bases spanning the gap. This CDR3 region has 11 residues. Germline V CDR1 and CDR2: DFQATT, SNEGSKA (reference sequence). CDR3 bases: TGCAGTGCTAGAGATCGGGGTGAGCAGTACTTC. Its translation: CSARDRGEQYF.

The chain has TRBV18 and TRBJ1-2; D not resolved. The CDR3 sequence is 13 residues long. The V end lost 4 bases, the J end lost 7 bases, and 13 bases lay between the germline ends. Germline CDR1 is KGHSH and CDR2 is LQKENI. CDR3 sequence: CASSLEARGGYTF. In DNA, the CDR3 is TGTGCCAGCTCACTTGAAGCCCGCGGTGGCTACACCTTC.